The next 20 T cell receptor beta chains were all read from a single sample in a study of T cells after yellow fever vaccination (dated by TCRdb to about 2019). The receptor library was made with 5' RACE. The sequencer was an Illumina HiSeq 2500. TCRdb redid the processing of the public reads, applying fastp at Q25 and MiXCR, and retained in-frame beta chains. Rows with a matching CDR3 protein are joined into one entry that keeps the most common DNA and genes. The sample table lists 96,000 or so distinct CDR3 sequences, approximately 8.4% of them with a count of one. The leading ten clones occupy around a sixth of the sample. The sample's treatment or condition, from its label and the paper: live attenuated yellow fever vaccine strain. This specimen was CD8+ T cells not binding an NS4B(214-222) dextramer, sorted from PBMCs, taken around 16 days after the first yellow fever vaccination. In the paper's terms, the cell subset or site label means: NS4B epitope dextramer-negative CD8 T cells. Receptors were obtained from a man younger than 30 who received the YFV17D yellow fever vaccine.

This sequence joins TRBV10-3 and TRBJ2-2; the D is unclear. Germline CDR1 reads ENHRY; CDR2 reads SYGVKD. The CDR3 contains 16 residues. V was pared by 0 bases and J by 0 bases, with 8 bases between. The CDR3 region is CAISESPNANTGELFF. The DNA for the CDR3 is TGTGCCATCAGTGAGTCCCCTAACGCGAACACCGGGGAGCTGTTTTTT.

V usage is TRBV27 and J usage is TRBJ2-3; 8 nucleotides agree with TRBD1. Unmatched junction bases numbered 5, after V lost 4 bases and J lost 2 bases. The CDR3 is made up of 15 amino acids. Per the germline V gene, CDR1 is MNHEY and CDR2 is SMNVEV (reference sequence). The CDR3 sequence: CASSSGTGPTDTQYF. Written as DNA, the CDR3 is TGTGCCAGCAGTTCCGGGACAGGACCCACAGATACGCAGTATTTT.

DNA for the CDR3: TGTGCCAGCAGTGGGGACGGAAACAATGAGCAGTTCTTC. It specifies CASSGDGNNEQFF. V is TRBV7-6 and J is TRBJ2-1; D may be TRBD1 or TRBD2 (5 bases each). CDR3 length equals 13 residues. Trimming removed 6 bases at V and 5 bases at J, with 11 bases between. Germline values: CDR1 SGHVS, CDR2 FNYEAQ.

This clonotype was seen more than once but under ten times. The chain links TRBV6-1 to TRBJ2-2, with D maybe TRBD1 (6 bases). This CDR3 is built from 13 residues. V shed 10 bases and J shed 7 bases, with 16 bases lying between them. Per germline, CDR1 MNHNS and CDR2 SASEGT. In nucleotides, the CDR3 is TGTGCCACGCGAGGGGGTTTGGGCGGGGAGCTGTTTTTT. It translates to CATRGGLGGELFF.

This chain links TRBV25-1 with TRBJ1-1; possibly TRBD1 for D (5 bases). Deletions cut 2 bases from V and 7 bases from J, with 17 bases between. The CDR3 loop spans 15 amino acids. Germline V gene data show CDR1 as MGHDK and CDR2 as SYGVNS. The CDR3 coding sequence is TGTGCCAGCAGTGAAGGGACGTGGGCTCGAATTGAAGCTTTCTTT. This encodes CASSEGTWARIEAFF.

DNA of the CDR3: TGTGCCAGCAGCTTCCAGGGCAATGAGCAGTTCTTC. It specifies CASSFQGNEQFF. The chain combines TRBV7-3 with TRBJ2-1; a weak D match, TRBD1 (5 bases). CDR3 size: 12 residues. Germline V gene lookup returns CDR1 SGHTA and CDR2 FQGTGA. The germline V and J ends were trimmed by 3 bases and 6 bases, with 6 bases remaining between them.

The CDR3 spells CASSPGSTSDTQYF. CDR3 DNA sequence: TGTGCCAGCAGCCCCGGGTCGACTTCAGATACGCAGTATTTT. The chain combines TRBV6-1 with TRBJ2-3; D remains unclear. V was trimmed by 6 bases and J by 4 bases, leaving 14 bases between them. The CDR3 extends over 14 amino acids. The germline V gene encodes CDR1 MNHNS and CDR2 SASEGT.

The genes are TRBV11-2 and TRBJ2-7; 7 bases map to TRBD2. The CDR3 consists of 15 residues. The trim removed 5 bases at V and 3 bases at J, leaving 10 bases unmatched. Germline V lookup: CDR1 SGHAT, CDR2 FQNNGV. Here the CDR3 reads CASSPPSLAIYEQYV. CDR3 in DNA: TGTGCCAGCAGCCCGCCCTCACTAGCGATCTACGAGCAGTACGTC.

CDR3 in DNA: TGCGCCAGCAGCCAAGTTTTGAGCCAGCCCCAGCATTTT. This encodes CASSQVLSQPQHF. The chain carries TRBV4-1 and TRBJ1-5; no clear D. The V gene lost 1 base and the J gene lost 7 bases, with 8 bases spanning the gap. Germline-derived CDR1 and CDR2 are MGHRA and YSYEKL. The CDR3 has 13 residues.

The J gene is TRBJ1-3, the V gene TRBV27; D not resolved. The length of the CDR3 is 13 residues. CDR1 is MNHEY and CDR2 is SMNVEV in the germline V gene (reference sequence). Deletions cut 4 bases from V and 3 bases from J, with 7 bases between. CDR3: CASSSGLGNTIYF. The DNA for the CDR3 is TGTGCCAGCAGTTCAGGCCTTGGAAACACCATATATTTT.

V gene TRBV4-1 combines with J gene TRBJ1-5, with 12 bases identical to TRBD1. From germline, CDR1 is MGHRA and CDR2 YSYEKL. Trimming removed 1 base from V and 6 bases from J; junction bases left unmatched: 7. The length of the CDR3 is 17 residues. CDR3 DNA: TGCGCCAGCAGCCAAGCCGGGACAGGGGGCGGATTTCAGCCCCAGCATTTT. Its translation is CASSQAGTGGGFQPQHF.

J is TRBJ2-4 and V is TRBV7-2; D is ambiguous. CDR3 length: 14 amino acids. V lost 2 bases, J lost 3 bases, and 8 bases lay in between. Per germline, CDR1 SGHTA and CDR2 FQGNSA. CDR3 DNA: TGTGCCAGCAGCTTACCGGCTAACAAAAACATTCAGTACTTC. It specifies CASSLPANKNIQYF.

The J gene is TRBJ1-2, the V gene TRBV9; D perhaps matches TRBD1 (6 bases). The germline V and J ends were trimmed by 4 bases and 0 bases, with 13 bases remaining between them. CDR1 and CDR2 from the germline V gene are SGDLS and YYNGEE. The CDR3 totals 15 residues. CDR3 DNA: TGTGCCAGCAGCATCTCAGGGGCCGCTAACTATGGCTACACCTTC. It encodes CASSISGAANYGYTF.

This rearrangement joins TRBV28 to TRBJ2-5, with D possibly matching TRBD1 (6 bases). Germline CDR1 reads MDHEN; CDR2 reads SYDVKM. This CDR3 contains 15 residues. With 3 bases removed from V and 5 bases from J, the gap between germline ends came to 16 bases. In DNA form, the CDR3 reads TGTGCCAGCAGTTTGGGAAACAGGGTCAGGGAGACCCAGTACTTC. It codes for CASSLGNRVRETQYF.

This clonotype showed up just a few times. The chain is built from TRBV7-6 and TRBJ2-7; D is possibly TRBD1 (6 bases). Deletions cut 5 bases from V and 6 bases from J, with 11 bases between. The CDR3 totals 12 residues. Germline V gene data show CDR1 as SGHVS and CDR2 as FNYEAQ. CDR3 sequence reads: CASSPQGFEQYF. The CDR3 DNA is TGTGCCAGCAGCCCACAGGGATTCGAGCAGTACTTC.

The chain couples TRBV7-8 to TRBJ2-7; D uncertain. This CDR3 region has 13 residues. Germline V gene sequence: CDR1 SGHVS, CDR2 FQNEAQ. V was cut by 5 bases and J by 3 bases, with 11 bases left in between. The CDR3 is CASSPKSDYEQYV. In DNA form, the CDR3 reads TGTGCCAGCAGCCCTAAGAGTGACTACGAGCAGTACGTC.

This clonotype was counted between two and nine times. This chain uses TRBV4-1 with TRBJ1-4; D is unclear. Germline V lookup: CDR1 MGHRA, CDR2 YSYEKL. Trimming took off 3 bases at V and 5 bases at J, with 10 bases between the two ends. This CDR3 has 14 amino acids. The CDR3 DNA reads TGCGCCAGCAGCCAGCAGGCGGTCAATGAAAAACTGTTTTTT. Its protein is CASSQQAVNEKLFF.

The chain couples TRBV4-1 to TRBJ2-5, with 8 bases matching TRBD2. The germline V gene encodes CDR1 MGHRA and CDR2 YSYEKL. V shed 1 base and J 2 bases; nucleotides not matched to a gene: 9. This CDR3 spans 17 amino acids. In nucleotides, the CDR3 is TGCGCCAGCAGCCAAGGCTGGGGAGCGGGGGAGCAAGAGACCCAGTACTTC. This encodes CASSQGWGAGEQETQYF.

This clonotype came up a few times. V gene TRBV5-1 combines with J gene TRBJ2-3; 7 bases match TRBD1. CDR3 size: 15 residues. CDR1 is SGHRS, CDR2 YFSETQ, per germline. Trimming cost V 2 bases and J 4 bases; bases outside gene matches: 7. CDR3 sequence (DNA): TGCGCCAGCAGCTTCAGGGGGTGGTCATCAGATACGCAGTATTTT. The encoded protein is CASSFRGWSSDTQYF. Using reference TRBV5-1 and TRBJ2-3 for the parts outside the CDR3, the full variable domain is KAGVTQTPRYLIKTRGQQVTLSCSPISGHRSVSWYQQTPGQGLQFLFEYFSETQRNKGNFPGRFSGRQFSNSRSEMNVSTLELGDSALYLCASSFRGWSSDTQYFGPGTRLTVL.

This chain uses TRBV6-5 with TRBJ2-1; 7 bases line up with TRBD1. Germline-derived CDR1 and CDR2 are MNHEY and SVGAGI. Germline trimming cut 0 bases from V and 9 bases from J; bases unmatched to any gene: 20. This CDR3 is built from 19 residues. The CDR3 reads CASSYSVESRQGKALEQFF. As DNA, the CDR3 is TGTGCCAGCAGTTACTCGGTTGAGTCGCGACAGGGAAAAGCGCTTGAGCAGTTCTTC.